The clone carrying this TCR beta chain came up many times. Its specificity is unknown. This specimen comes from a study of naive and memory T cell subsets. An equimolar mix of two oligonucleotides served as the beta constant-region primer for TRBC1 and TRBC2. Ligated cDNA was amplified by four rounds of PCR with nested alpha and beta constant-region primers and SP2. An oligonucleotide with the SP2 primer and a 12-nucleotide UMI was ligated to the cDNA 3' end. TCRdb independently ran MiXCR on the UMI-ligation and nested PCR reads; one entry per CDR3 protein. The sample lists roughly 99,000 distinct CDR3 sequences, roughly 12% occurring once. V lost 8 bases and J lost 4; bases outside the gene matches: 10. CDR3 length: 15 amino acids. Whole-study results and caveats: Especially in CD8 cells, naive repertoires contained a few larger clonotypes, possibly CD45RA-re-expressing memory cells. Gini index rose across naive, CM, EM and EMRA in CD4 and CD8.

From the second PCR step, alpha and beta chains were amplified apart. Cells stained for CD3, CD4, CD8, CD45RA, CD27 and viability were sorted into four CD45RA/CD27 subsets. The V gene is TRBV12-3 or TRBV12-4, the J gene TRBJ2-1; 8 bases agree with TRBD2. The receptor's source is a human donor in good health. Material: naive CD4+ T cells from blood. CDR3 sequence: CASQSREGRYNEQFF. The CDR3 coding sequence is TGTGCCAGCCAATCCCGGGAGGGCCGGTACAATGAGCAGTTCTTC.